A single sample gave rise to the 18 T cell receptor beta chains below, sequenced in a study of cytomegalovirus exposure and HLA in healthy donors. This PCR relied on a set of 60 Vbeta primers and 13 Jbeta primers. This table comes from immunoSEQ multiplex PCR, and its TCRdb copy is limited to in-frame clones, with some not included. The sample lists 180,000 or so clones; 77% were seen once. The sequenced sample was PBMCs. The receptors come from a woman aged 55-70 years in good health and CMV-seropositive.

The chain carries TRBV27 and TRBJ1-1; D gene uncertain. V lost 5 bases and J 4 bases, leaving 11 bases between the germline ends. The CDR3 consists of 13 residues. In germline, CDR1 is MNHEY, CDR2 SMNVEV (reference sequence). CDR3 region: CASSPVWSTEAFF. The DNA of the CDR3 is TGTGCCAGCAGTCCCGTGTGGAGCACTGAAGCTTTCTTT.

The rearrangement uses TRBV6-4 and TRBJ2-1; 13 positions agree with TRBD2. CDR3 length: 17 residues. Germline CDR1 MRHNA, CDR2 SNTAGT. J gave up 7 bases and V 4 bases, and 10 bases lay outside the gene matches. The DNA for the CDR3 is TGTGCCAGCAGTGCCGAGGAGACTAGCGGGGGGTCTAATGAGCAGTTCTTC. Encoded protein: CASSAEETSGGSNEQFF.

This chain joins TRBV28 and TRBJ2-5, with D possibly TRBD1 on 5 matching bases. The V end was cut by 4 bases, the J end by 6 bases, with 12 bases between. Germline V gene lookup returns CDR1 MDHEN and CDR2 SYDVKM. CDR3 length: 13 amino acids. CDR3 sequence: CASSSLGVKTQYF. CDR3 coding DNA: TGTGCCAGCAGTTCTCTAGGGGTCAAGACCCAGTACTTC. Full variable domain (rest looked up from reference TRBV28 and TRBJ2-5): DVKVTQSSRYLVKRTGEKVFLECVQDMDHENMFWYRQDPGLGLRLIYFSYDVKMKEKGDIPEGYSVSREKKERFSLILESASTNQTSMYLCASSSLGVKTQYFGPGTRLLVL.

The chain carries TRBV2 and TRBJ2-7; 9 bases align to TRBD1. Germline V CDR1 and CDR2: SNHLY, FYNNEI. The CDR3 sequence is 16 residues long. The V and J ends lost 8 bases and 7 bases, in that order; junction bases with no gene match: 18. CDR3 in DNA: TGTGCCAGCCGTCGCCCAGGACAGGGGTCCCCCGGGGAGCAGTACTTC. Protein product: CASRRPGQGSPGEQYF.

This sequence joins TRBV19 and TRBJ2-1; a weak D match, TRBD1 (5 bases). Trimming left V 6 bases short and J 9 bases short, with 21 bases between. Looked up from germline, CDR1 is LNHDA and CDR2 is SQIVND (reference sequence). The CDR3 sequence is 15 residues long. The CDR3 region is CASSTDELGAAEQFF. CDR3 DNA: TGTGCCAGTAGCACGGACGAATTAGGGGCGGCTGAGCAGTTCTTC.

This chain uses TRBV15 with TRBJ1-1; 8 bases agree with TRBD1. V was pared by 10 bases and J by 6 bases, with 7 bases of the junction left unmatched. The germline V gene encodes CDR1 LNHNV and CDR2 YYDKDF (reference sequence). The CDR3 extends over 12 amino acids. CDR3 in amino acids: CAIGQGSSEAFF. The CDR3 DNA reads TGTGCCATCGGACAGGGAAGCTCTGAAGCTTTCTTT.

The chain has TRBV28 and TRBJ1-4, with a tentative D call TRBD1 (6 bases). The CDR3 runs 13 residues. Germline lookup yields CDR1 MDHEN and CDR2 SYDVKM. The ends were cut back, 7 bases at V and 7 bases at J, with 13 bases in the middle. The CDR3 nucleotides are TGTGCCAGCAAAAGTCAGGGGACTGAAAAACTGTTTTTT. Amino acid sequence: CASKSQGTEKLFF. Complete variable domain (other parts from reference TRBV28 and TRBJ1-4): DVKVTQSSRYLVKRTGEKVFLECVQDMDHENMFWYRQDPGLGLRLIYFSYDVKMKEKGDIPEGYSVSREKKERFSLILESASTNQTSMYLCASKSQGTEKLFFGSGTQLSVL.

J is TRBJ1-2 and V is TRBV29-1; D is unclear. The germline gives CDR1 SQVTM, CDR2 ANQGSEA. The CDR3 runs to 11 residues. Between the trimmed V and J ends, which lost 8 bases and 3 bases, there was a span of 10 bases. The CDR3 bases are TGCAGCTCGAGGTTCGACTATGGCTACACCTTC. It is translated as CSSRFDYGYTF.

V gene TRBV11-2 combines with J gene TRBJ1-3; D gene uncertain. Germline CDR1 reads SGHAT; CDR2 reads FQNNGV. The CDR3 is made up of 14 amino acids. V was clipped by 6 bases and J by 2 bases, with 11 bases between them. The CDR3 loop is CASRLEGAGNTIYF. The CDR3, as DNA: TGTGCCAGCAGGTTGGAGGGAGCTGGAAACACCATATATTTT.

The chain couples TRBV6-5 to TRBJ1-6, with 9 bases identical to TRBD1. In germline, CDR1 is MNHEY, CDR2 SVGAGI. The V and J ends lost 6 bases and 9 bases, in that order; junction bases with no gene match: 9. The CDR3 loop spans 15 amino acids. The CDR3 DNA sequence: TGTGCCAGCAGGCACGGGACAGGGAGCGGTTCACCCCTCCACTTT. The encoded protein is CASRHGTGSGSPLHF.

This clone was found once. This rearrangement joins TRBV11-2 to TRBJ2-7, with D unclear. The CDR3 consists of 15 residues. V was cut by 0 bases and J by 1 base, with 10 bases left in between. Germline assignment: CDR1 SGHAT and CDR2 FQNNGV. Here the CDR3 reads CASSLDRFGSYEQYF. CDR3 nucleotides: TGTGCCAGCAGCTTAGACAGATTCGGGTCCTACGAGCAGTACTTC.

The chain is built from TRBV27 and TRBJ2-5, with TRBD1 matching over 9 bases. The CDR3 loop spans 15 amino acids. Trimming cost V 5 bases and J 4 bases; bases outside gene matches: 8. Germline V gives CDR1 MNHEY, CDR2 SMNVEV (reference sequence). The CDR3 DNA follows: TGTGCCAGCAGTGCAAAGGACAGGGGAAGAGAGACCCAGTACTTC. Translated, it gives CASSAKDRGRETQYF.

V usage is TRBV28 and J usage is TRBJ2-1; the match to TRBD2 covers 8 bases. CDR1 and CDR2 (germline): MDHEN, SYDVKM. Unmatched junction bases numbered 7, after V lost 4 bases and J lost 2 bases. The length of the CDR3 is 16 residues. The CDR3 DNA sequence: TGTGCCAGCAGTTCTCGGGGACTAGGTCCCTACAATGAGCAGTTCTTC. Its protein product is CASSSRGLGPYNEQFF.

The V and J genes are TRBV5-1 and TRBJ1-3; 8 bases match TRBD1. The V segment lost 4 bases and the J segment 0 bases; nucleotides outside the gene matches: 9. The V gene's germline CDR1 is SGHRS and CDR2 YFSETQ. The CDR3 totals 17 residues. CDR3 DNA: TGCGCCAGCAGCCCAGGGACAGGACTCTACTCTGGAAACACCATATATTTT. This translates into CASSPGTGLYSGNTIYF.

CDR3 protein: CASSFPQAETQYF. In DNA form, the CDR3 reads TGCGCCAGCAGCTTCCCCCAGGCGGAGACCCAGTACTTC. This chain connects TRBV5-1 to TRBJ2-5; D not certain. CDR3 length: 13 amino acids. Germline CDR1 is SGHRS and CDR2 is YFSETQ. Trimming left V 2 bases short and J 5 bases short, with 10 bases between.

This clone was counted between two and nine times. This chain links TRBV9 with TRBJ2-1, with 9 nucleotides matching TRBD2. The germline V gene encodes CDR1 SGDLS and CDR2 YYNGEE. The CDR3 has 16 amino acids. J lost 5 bases, V lost 0 bases, and 6 bases had no gene match. CDR3 protein: CASSVGGGRAHNEQFF. The CDR3 bases are TGTGCCAGCAGCGTAGGTGGCGGGAGGGCCCACAATGAGCAGTTCTTC. The complete variable domain, with remaining parts taken from reference TRBV9 and TRBJ2-1, reads DSGVTQTPKHLITATGQRVTLRCSPRSGDLSVYWYQQSLDQGLQFLIQYYNGEERAKGNILERFSAQQFPDLHSELNLSSLELGDSALYFCASSVGGGRAHNEQFFGPGTRLTVL.

The V call is TRBV9, the J call TRBJ2-3, with TRBD2 matching over 10 bases. Per the germline V gene, CDR1 is SGDLS and CDR2 is YYNGEE. Losses at the gene ends were 2 bases for V and 4 bases for J; bases not matched to a gene: 4. CDR3 length equals 15 residues. The CDR3 DNA reads TGTGCCAGCAGCGTGAGCGGGGGGGCTTCAGATACGCAGTATTTT. Its protein product is CASSVSGGASDTQYF.

The V gene is TRBV30, the J gene TRBJ2-3; 8 positions match TRBD1. The germline V gene encodes CDR1 GTSNPN and CDR2 SVGIG (reference sequence). The CDR3 contains 13 residues. V shed 0 bases and J 4 bases; nucleotides not matched to a gene: 0. The CDR3 DNA is TGTGCCTGGAGTGTACAGGGGGCAGATACGCAGTATTTT. This encodes CAWSVQGADTQYF.